Listed here is a single TCR beta chain. The junction shows a germline mismatch at one end, possibly a read error. The data belong to a study of blood T cell repertoires in COVID-19. This CDR3 has 12 amino acids. Germline V lookup: CDR1 SQVTM, CDR2 ANQGSEA. This table comes from immunoSEQ multiplex PCR, and its TCRdb copy is limited to in-frame clones, with some not included. The data contain around 59,000 clones, around four fifths of them singletons. The sequencing sample was made of peripheral blood. The clonotype originates from a man at least 80 years old with acute or convalescent COVID-19. The chain has TRBV29-1 and TRBJ1-1; D unclear. CDR3 DNA: TGCAGCGCCGAGCCACTGAATACTGAAGCTTTCTTT. It codes for CSAEPLNTEAFF.